The present TCR beta chain was sequenced within a study of CD8 T cells in ankylosing spondylitis. Libraries for TCR beta were made by quantitative 5'-RACE with molecular barcodes. TCRdb re-analysed the 5' RACE reads in MiXCR, keeping a single row per CDR3 protein. The sample lists over 100,000 distinct CDR3 sequences, roughly an eighth occurring once. Study-level results: There were earlier reports of some motif variants in reactive arthritis synovial fluid and blood. Disease-linked clones proved CD8+ and comparatively uncommon in peripheral blood. A motif of seven or eight highly homologous TCR beta variants was seen as apparently characteristic of ankylosing spondylitis blood.

In germline, CDR1 is PRHDT, CDR2 FYEKMQ (reference sequence). The CDR3 runs 15 residues. V was shortened by 5 bases and J by 3 bases, with 17 bases between the two germline ends. The sample holds many counts of this clonotype. Its target is not known. J is TRBJ2-7 and V is TRBV13; tentative D call: TRBD2 (7 bases). The sequencing sample was made of blood, either unsorted or a sorted T cell fraction (not recorded which). The receptor comes from a female donor with ankylosing spondylitis or in good health (not recorded which). The CDR3 nucleotides are TGTGCCAGCAGCCCCGGTTCGGGGGGCCTCTACGAGCAGTACTTC. Amino acid sequence: CASSPGSGGLYEQYF.